This TCR beta chain was captured by sequencing in a study of blood T cell repertoires in COVID-19. Across the whole study: COVID-19 samples, acute and convalescent, were from the United States, Italy and Spain. From T cells, B-cell-depleted T cells, or PBMCs came the material, which was cDNA or gDNA.

The CDR3 has 15 amino acids. V was pared by 0 bases and J by 4 bases, with 12 bases between. Per germline, CDR1 LNHNV and CDR2 YYDKDF (reference sequence). Original analysis: Counts of nucleated cells, estimated from reference gene primer amplification, were obtained. The assay was immunoSEQ multiplex PCR, and TCRdb's table has in-frame clones only and misses some. V and J calls and clone size are given by that table; D and trimming were obtained from the DNA. The sample includes about 220,000 clones, 65% to 85% of them seen just once. The TCR originated in a human donor in a cohort sampled during active COVID-19. Material: peripheral blood. This rearrangement joins TRBV15 to TRBJ1-2; D ambiguous. CDR3: CATSRERREGYGYTF. CDR3 coding DNA: TGTGCCACCAGCAGAGAGAGGAGGGAGGGCTATGGCTACACCTTC.